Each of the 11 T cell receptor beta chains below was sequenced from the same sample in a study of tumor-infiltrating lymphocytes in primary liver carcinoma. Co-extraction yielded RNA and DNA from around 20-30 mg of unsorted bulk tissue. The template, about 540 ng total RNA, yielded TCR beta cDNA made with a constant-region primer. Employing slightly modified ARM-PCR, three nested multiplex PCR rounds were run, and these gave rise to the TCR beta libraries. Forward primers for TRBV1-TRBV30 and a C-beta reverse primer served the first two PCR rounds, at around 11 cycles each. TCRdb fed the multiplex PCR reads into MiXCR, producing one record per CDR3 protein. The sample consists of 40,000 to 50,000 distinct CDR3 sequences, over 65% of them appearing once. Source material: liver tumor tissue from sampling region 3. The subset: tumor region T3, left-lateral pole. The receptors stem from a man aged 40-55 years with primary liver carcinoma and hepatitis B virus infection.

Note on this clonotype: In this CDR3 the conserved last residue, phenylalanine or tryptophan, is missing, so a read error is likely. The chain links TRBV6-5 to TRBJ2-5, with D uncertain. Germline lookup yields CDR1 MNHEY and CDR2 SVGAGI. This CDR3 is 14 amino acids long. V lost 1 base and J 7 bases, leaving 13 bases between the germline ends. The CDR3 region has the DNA TGTGCCAGCAGTTACTGTAGTACGAAAGTGACCCAGTACTCC. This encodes CASSYCSTKVTQYS.

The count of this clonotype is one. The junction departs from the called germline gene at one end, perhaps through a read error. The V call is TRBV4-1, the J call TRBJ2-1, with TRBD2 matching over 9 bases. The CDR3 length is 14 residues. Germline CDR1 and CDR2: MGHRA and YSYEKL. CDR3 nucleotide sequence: TGCGCCAGCAACCATGCGGGAGGGTACAATGAGCAGATCTTC. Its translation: CASNHAGGYNEQIF.

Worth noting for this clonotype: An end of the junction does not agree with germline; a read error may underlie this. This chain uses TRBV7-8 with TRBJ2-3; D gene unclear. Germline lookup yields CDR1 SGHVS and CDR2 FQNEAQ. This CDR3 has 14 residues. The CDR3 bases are TGTGCCAGCAGCGCAATATCAAGCACGGATACGCAGTATTTT. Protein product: CASSAISSTDTQYF.

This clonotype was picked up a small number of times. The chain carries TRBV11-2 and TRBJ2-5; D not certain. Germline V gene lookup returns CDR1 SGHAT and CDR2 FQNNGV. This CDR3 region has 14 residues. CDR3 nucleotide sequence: TGTATCAGCAGCTTAGTCAGGAACGGTGAGACCCAGTACTTC. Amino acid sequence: CISSLVRNGETQYF.

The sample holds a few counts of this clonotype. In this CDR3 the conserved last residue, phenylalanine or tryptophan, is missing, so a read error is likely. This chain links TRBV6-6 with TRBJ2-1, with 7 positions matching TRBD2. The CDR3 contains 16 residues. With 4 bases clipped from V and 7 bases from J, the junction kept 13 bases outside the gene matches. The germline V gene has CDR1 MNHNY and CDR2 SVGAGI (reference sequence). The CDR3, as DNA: TGTGCCAGCAGTTCCACATATGACCCAGCGGGGAATGAGCAGTTCTGC. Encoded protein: CASSSTYDPAGNEQFC.

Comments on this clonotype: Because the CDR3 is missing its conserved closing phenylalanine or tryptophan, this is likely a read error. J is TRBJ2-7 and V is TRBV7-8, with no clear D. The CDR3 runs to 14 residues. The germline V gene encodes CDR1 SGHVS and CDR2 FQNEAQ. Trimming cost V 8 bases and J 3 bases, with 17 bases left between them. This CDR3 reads CASSTLAGYYEQYL. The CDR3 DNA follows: TGTGCCAGCTCAACTTTGGCAGGCTACTACGAGCAGTACTTA.

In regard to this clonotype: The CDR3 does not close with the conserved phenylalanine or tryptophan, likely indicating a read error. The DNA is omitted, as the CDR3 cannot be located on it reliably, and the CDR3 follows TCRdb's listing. The CDR3 is CSGILAGGPETLYS. This rearrangement joins TRBV29-1 to TRBJ2-5; the table's D call TRBD2 went unverified against the DNA. The CDR3 contains 14 residues when both ends are counted. Germline V gene sequence: CDR1 SQVTM, CDR2 ANQGSEA.

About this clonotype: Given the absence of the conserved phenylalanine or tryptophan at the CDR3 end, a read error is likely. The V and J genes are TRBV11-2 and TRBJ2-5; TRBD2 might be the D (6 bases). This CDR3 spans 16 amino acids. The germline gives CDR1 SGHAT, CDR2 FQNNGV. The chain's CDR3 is CASRSRDSAHHETQYS. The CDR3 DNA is TGTGCCAGTAGATCCCGGGACTCGGCCCACCATGAGACTCAGTACTCC.

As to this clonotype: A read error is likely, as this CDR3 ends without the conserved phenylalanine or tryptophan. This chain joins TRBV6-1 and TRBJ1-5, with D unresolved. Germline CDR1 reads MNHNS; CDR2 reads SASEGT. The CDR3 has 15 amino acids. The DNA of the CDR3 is TGTGCCAGCAGTGAAGTTTTAGGACCGAGCCAGCTCCAGCATTAT. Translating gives CASSEVLGPSQLQHY.

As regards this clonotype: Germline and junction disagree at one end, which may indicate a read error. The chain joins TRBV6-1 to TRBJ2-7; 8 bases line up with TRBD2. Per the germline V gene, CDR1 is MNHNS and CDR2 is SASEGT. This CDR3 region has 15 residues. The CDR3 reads CASSEVAGSSYKQYF. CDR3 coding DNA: TGTGCCAGCAGTGAAGTAGCGGGATCTTCCTACAAGCAGTACTTC.

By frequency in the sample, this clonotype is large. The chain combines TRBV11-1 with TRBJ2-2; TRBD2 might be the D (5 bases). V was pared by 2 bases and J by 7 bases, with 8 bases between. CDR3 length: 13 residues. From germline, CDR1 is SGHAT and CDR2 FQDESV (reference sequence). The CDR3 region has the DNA TGTGCCAGCAGCTTACTAGCCGGCGGGGAGCTGTTTTTT. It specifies CASSLLAGGELFF.